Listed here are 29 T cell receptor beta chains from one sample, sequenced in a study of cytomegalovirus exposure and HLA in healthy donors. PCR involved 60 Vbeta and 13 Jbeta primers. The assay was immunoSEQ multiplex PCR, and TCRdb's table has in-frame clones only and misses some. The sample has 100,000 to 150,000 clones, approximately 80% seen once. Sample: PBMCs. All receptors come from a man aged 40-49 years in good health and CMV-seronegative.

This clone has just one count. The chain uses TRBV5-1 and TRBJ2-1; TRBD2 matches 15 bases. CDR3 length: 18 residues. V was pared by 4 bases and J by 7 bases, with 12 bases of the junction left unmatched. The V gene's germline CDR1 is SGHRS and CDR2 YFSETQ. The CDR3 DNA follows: TGCGCCAGCAGCCTTGTCCCGGGACTAGCGGGGGGAGTGAATGAGCAGTTCTTC. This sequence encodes CASSLVPGLAGGVNEQFF.

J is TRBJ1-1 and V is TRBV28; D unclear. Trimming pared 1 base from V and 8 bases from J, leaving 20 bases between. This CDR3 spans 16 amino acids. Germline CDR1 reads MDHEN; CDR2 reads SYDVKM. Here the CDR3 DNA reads TGTGCCAGCAGTTTATTTTCCGGGAGCTACGCTGGAGAAGCTTTCTTT. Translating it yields CASSLFSGSYAGEAFF.

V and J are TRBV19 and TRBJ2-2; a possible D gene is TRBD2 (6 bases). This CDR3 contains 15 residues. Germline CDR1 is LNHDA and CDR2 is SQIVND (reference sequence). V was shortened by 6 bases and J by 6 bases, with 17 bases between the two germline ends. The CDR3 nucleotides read TGTGCCAGTAGATTCGCGGGACCGGGCGCCGGGGAGCTGTTTTTT. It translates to CASRFAGPGAGELFF.

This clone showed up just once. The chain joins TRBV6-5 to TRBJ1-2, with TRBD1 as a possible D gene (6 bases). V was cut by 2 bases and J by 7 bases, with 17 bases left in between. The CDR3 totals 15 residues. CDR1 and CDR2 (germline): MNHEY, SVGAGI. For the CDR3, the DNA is TGTGCCAGCAGTTACGACAACAGGGAATCTGGTGGCTACACCTTC. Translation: CASSYDNRESGGYTF.

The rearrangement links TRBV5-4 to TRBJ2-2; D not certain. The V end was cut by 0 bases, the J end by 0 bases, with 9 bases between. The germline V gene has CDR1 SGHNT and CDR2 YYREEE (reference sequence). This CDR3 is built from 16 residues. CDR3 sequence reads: CASSLGAGANTGELFF. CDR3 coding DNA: TGTGCCAGCAGCTTGGGTGCAGGCGCGAACACCGGGGAGCTGTTTTTT.

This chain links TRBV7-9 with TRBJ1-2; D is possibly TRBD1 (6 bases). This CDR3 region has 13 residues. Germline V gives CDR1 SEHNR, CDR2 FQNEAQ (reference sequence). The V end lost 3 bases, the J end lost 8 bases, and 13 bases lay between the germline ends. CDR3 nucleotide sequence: TGTGCCAGCAGCTTTTTCCAGGGGCGAGGCTACACCTTC. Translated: CASSFFQGRGYTF.

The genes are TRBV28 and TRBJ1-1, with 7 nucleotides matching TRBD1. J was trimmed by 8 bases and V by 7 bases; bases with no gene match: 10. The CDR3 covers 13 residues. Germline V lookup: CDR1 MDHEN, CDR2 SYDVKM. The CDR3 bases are TGTGCCAGCATTCACCTTACAGGGGCCGAAGCTTTCTTT. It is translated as CASIHLTGAEAFF. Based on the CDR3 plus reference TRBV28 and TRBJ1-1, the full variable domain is DVKVTQSSRYLVKRTGEKVFLECVQDMDHENMFWYRQDPGLGLRLIYFSYDVKMKEKGDIPEGYSVSREKKERFSLILESASTNQTSMYLCASIHLTGAEAFFGQGTRLTVV.

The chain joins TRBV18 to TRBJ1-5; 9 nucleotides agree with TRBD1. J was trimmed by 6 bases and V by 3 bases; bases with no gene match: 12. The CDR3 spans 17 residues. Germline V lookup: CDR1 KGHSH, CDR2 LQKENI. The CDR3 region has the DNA TGTGCCAGCTCACCTTCCCGCGGGACAGGGTCAATTCAGCCCCAGCATTTT. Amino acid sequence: CASSPSRGTGSIQPQHF. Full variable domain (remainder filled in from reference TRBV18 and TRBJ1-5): NAGVMQNPRHLVRRRGQEARLRCSPMKGHSHVYWYRQLPEEGLKFMVYLQKENIIDESGMPKERFSAEFPKEGPSILRIQQVVRGDSAAYFCASSPSRGTGSIQPQHFGDGTRLSIL.

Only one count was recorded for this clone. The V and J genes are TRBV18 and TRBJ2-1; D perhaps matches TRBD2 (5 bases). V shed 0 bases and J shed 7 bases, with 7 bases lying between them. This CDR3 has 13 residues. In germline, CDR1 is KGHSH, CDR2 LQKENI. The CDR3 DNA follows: TGTGCCAGCTCACCACCCCCGGGAAATGAGCAGTTCTTC. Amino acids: CASSPPPGNEQFF.

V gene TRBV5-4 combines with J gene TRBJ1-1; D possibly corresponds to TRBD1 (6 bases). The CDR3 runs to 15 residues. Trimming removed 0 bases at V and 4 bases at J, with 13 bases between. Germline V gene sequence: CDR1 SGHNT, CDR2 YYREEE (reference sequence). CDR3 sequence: CASSLAGAGVTEAFF. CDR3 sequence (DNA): TGTGCCAGCAGCTTGGCCGGGGCAGGGGTCACTGAAGCTTTCTTT.

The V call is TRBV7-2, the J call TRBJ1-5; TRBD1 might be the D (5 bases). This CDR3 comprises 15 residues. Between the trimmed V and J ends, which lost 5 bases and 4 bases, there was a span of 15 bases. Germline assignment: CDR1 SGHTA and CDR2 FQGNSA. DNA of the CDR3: TGTGCCAGCAGCCCCTCCGGGGCGGGGAATCAGCCCCAGCATTTT. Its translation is CASSPSGAGNQPQHF.

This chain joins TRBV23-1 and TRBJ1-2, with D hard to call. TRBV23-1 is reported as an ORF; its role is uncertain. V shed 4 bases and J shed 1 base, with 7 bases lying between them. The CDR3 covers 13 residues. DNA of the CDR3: TGCGCCAGCAGTCCAGAGGGTAACTATGGCTACACCTTC. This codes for CASSPEGNYGYTF.

Here the CDR3 DNA reads TGTGCCAGTAGTCCGACAGGGCCCGGGCAAGAGACCCAGTACTTC. This gives the protein CASSPTGPGQETQYF. V is TRBV19 and J is TRBJ2-5; TRBD1 matches at 7 bases. The germline gives CDR1 LNHDA, CDR2 SQIVND (reference sequence). The CDR3 has 15 residues. V shed 5 bases and J 2 bases; nucleotides not matched to a gene: 8.

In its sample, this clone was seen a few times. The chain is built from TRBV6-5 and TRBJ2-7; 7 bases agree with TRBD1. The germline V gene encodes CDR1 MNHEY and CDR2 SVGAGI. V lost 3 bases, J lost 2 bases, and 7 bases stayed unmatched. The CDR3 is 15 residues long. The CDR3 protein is CASSYSGTVAYEQYF. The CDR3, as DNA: TGTGCCAGCAGTTATTCCGGGACAGTCGCCTACGAGCAGTACTTC.

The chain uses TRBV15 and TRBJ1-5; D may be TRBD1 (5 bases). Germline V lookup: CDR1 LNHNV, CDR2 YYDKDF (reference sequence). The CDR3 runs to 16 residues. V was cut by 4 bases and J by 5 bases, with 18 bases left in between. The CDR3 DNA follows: TGTGCCACCAGCACCTCCCGGACCAGGGAAGATCAGCCCCAGCATTTT. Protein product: CATSTSRTREDQPQHF.

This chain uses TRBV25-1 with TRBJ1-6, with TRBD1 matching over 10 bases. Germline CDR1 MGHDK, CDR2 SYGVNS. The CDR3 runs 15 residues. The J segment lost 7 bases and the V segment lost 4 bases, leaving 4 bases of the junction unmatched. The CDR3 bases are TGTGCCAGCAGTGCAAGGACAGGGGGGAATTCACCCCTCCACTTT. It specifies CASSARTGGNSPLHF.

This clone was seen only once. In DNA form, the CDR3 reads TGTGCCAGCACCCCCACGGGGGATAACACCGGGGAGCTGTTTTTT. This gives the protein CASTPTGDNTGELFF. This chain connects TRBV6-5 to TRBJ2-2, with a tentative D call TRBD2 (6 bases). In germline, CDR1 is MNHEY, CDR2 SVGAGI. The length of the CDR3 is 15 residues. V dropped 7 bases and J dropped 2 bases, with 14 bases sitting between them.

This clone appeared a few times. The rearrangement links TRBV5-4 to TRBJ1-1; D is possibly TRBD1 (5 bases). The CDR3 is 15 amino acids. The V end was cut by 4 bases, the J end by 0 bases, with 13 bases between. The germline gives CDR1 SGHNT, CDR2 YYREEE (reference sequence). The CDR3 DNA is TGTGCCAGCAGCCCTGCAGGGCTGATGAACACTGAAGCTTTCTTT. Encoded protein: CASSPAGLMNTEAFF. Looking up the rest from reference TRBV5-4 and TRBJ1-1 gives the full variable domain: ETGVTQSPTHLIKTRGQQVTLRCSSQSGHNTVSWYQQALGQGPQFIFQYYREEENGRGNFPPRFSGLQFPNYSSELNVNALELDDSALYLCASSPAGLMNTEAFFGQGTRLTVV.

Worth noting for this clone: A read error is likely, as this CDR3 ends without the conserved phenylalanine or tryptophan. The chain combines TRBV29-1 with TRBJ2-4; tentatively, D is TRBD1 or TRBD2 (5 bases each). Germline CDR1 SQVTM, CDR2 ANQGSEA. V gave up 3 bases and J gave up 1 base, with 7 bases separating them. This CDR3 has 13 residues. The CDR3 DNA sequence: TGCAGCGTTGAGGGGGAGGCCAAAAACATTCAGTACGTC. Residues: CSVEGEAKNIQYV.

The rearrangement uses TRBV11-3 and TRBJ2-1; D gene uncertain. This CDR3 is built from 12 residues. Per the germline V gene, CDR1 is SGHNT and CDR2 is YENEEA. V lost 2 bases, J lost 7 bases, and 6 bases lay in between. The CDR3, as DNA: TGTGCCAGCAGCTTACGTCCGAATGAGCAGTTCTTC. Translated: CASSLRPNEQFF.

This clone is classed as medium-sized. CDR3 nucleotides: TGTGCCAGCAGCTTAAATAGGGGGCTAGGGGGCTACACCTTC. It yields the protein CASSLNRGLGGYTF. The chain carries TRBV13 and TRBJ1-2; TRBD1 matches 7 bases. This CDR3 has 14 amino acids. The V gene's germline CDR1 is PRHDT and CDR2 FYEKMQ (reference sequence). V trimming: 2 bases; J trimming: 8 bases; junction bases outside the gene matches: 8. Looking up the rest from reference TRBV13 and TRBJ1-2 gives the full variable domain: AAGVIQSPRHLIKEKRETATLKCYPIPRHDTVYWYQQGPGQDPQFLISFYEKMQSDKGSIPDRFSAQQFSDYHSELNMSSLELGDSALYFCASSLNRGLGGYTFGSGTRLTVV.

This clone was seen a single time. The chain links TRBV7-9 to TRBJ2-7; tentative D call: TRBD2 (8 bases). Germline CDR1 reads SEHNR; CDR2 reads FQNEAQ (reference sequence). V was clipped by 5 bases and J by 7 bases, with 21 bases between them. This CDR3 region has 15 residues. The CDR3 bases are TGTGCCAGCAGCCCAGGGGGACTAGTGTCTATGGAGCAGTACTTC. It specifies CASSPGGLVSMEQYF.

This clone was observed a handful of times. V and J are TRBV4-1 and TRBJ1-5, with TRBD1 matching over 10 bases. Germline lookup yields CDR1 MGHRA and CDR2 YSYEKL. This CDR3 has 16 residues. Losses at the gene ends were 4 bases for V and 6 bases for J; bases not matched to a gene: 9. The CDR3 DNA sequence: TGCGCCAGCAGCCTCCACCCGACAGGGGGCGGTCAGCCCCAGCATTTT. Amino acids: CASSLHPTGGGQPQHF.

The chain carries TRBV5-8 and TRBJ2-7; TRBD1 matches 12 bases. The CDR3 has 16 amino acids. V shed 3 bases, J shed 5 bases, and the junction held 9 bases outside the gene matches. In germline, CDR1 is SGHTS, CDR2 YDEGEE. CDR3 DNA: TGTGCCAGCAGCTCATCACCGGGACAGGGGGCCAACGAGCAGTACTTC. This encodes CASSSSPGQGANEQYF.

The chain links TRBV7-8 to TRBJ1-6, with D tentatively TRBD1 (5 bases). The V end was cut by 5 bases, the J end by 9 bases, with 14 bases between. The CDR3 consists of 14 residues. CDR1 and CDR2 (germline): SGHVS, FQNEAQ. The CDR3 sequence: CASSRGRPISPLHF. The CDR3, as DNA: TGTGCCAGCAGCAGGGGTCGTCCGATTTCACCCCTCCACTTT.

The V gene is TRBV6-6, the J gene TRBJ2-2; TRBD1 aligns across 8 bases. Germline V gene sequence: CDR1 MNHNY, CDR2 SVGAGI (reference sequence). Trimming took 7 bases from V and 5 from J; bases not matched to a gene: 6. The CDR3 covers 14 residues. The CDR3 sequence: CASTRGQETGELFF. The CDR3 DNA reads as TGTGCCAGCACAAGGGGACAGGAAACCGGGGAGCTGTTTTTT.

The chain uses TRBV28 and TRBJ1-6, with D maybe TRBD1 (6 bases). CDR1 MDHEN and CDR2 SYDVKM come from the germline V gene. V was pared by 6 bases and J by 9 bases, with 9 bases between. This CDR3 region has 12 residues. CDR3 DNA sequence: TGTGCCAGCAGAAAACAGGGTTCACCCCTCCACTTT. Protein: CASRKQGSPLHF.

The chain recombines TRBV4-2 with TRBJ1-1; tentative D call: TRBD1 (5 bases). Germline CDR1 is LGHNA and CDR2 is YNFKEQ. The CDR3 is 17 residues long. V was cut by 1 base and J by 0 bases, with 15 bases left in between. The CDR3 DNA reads TGTGCCAGCAGCCAAGTAGTAATTCGCAGGGTGAACACTGAAGCTTTCTTT. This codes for CASSQVVIRRVNTEAFF.

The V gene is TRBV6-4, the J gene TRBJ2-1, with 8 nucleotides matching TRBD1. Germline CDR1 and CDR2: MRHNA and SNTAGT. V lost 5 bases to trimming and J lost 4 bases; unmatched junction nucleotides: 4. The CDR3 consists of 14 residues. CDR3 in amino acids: CASSQGAEYNEQFF. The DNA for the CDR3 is TGTGCCAGCAGTCAGGGGGCTGAGTACAATGAGCAGTTCTTC.